A selection of T cell receptor beta chains follows, all from one sample in a study of CD8+CD57+ T cells in acquired aplastic anemia. TCRdb re-called the reads with MiXCR, one entry per CDR3 protein. The data show roughly 420,000 distinct CDR3 sequences, roughly 64% seen once. The sample consisted of sorted CD4+, CD8+, or CD8+CD57+ T cells (not recorded which) from PBMCs. Receptors originate from a human donor in good health, serving as a control. Each CDR3 is given with its conserved first and last residue. Fields, in order: V gene, CDR3 length, CDR3 protein.

V: TRBV19; length: 17; CDR3: CASSPHSQGVSNQPQHF
V: TRBV11-2; length: 10; CDR3: CASSVDQVLF
V: TRBV5-1; length: 15; CDR3: CASSVGREIEYGYTF
V: TRBV19; length: 13; CDR3: CASSIVRQETQYF
V: TRBV7-9; length: 15; CDR3: CASGSTVGGNTQYTF
V: TRBV12-3/TRBV12-4; length: 16; CDR3: CASSLLVGDRGCGYTF
V: TRBV12-3/TRBV12-4; length: 14; CDR3: CASSGDRLNYEQYF
V: TRBV10-3; length: 14; CDR3: CAISVGTGNTEAFF
V: TRBV9; length: 16; CDR3: CASSVGTSGGIHTQYF
V: TRBV5-1; length: 13; CDR3: CASSPRGHTEAFF
V: TRBV5-5; length: 14; CDR3: CASSSGYSNQPQHF
V: TRBV30; length: 14; CDR3: CAWSGNRLAGELFF
V: TRBV29-1; length: 17; CDR3: CSVAGTSGGTSYNEQFF
V: TRBV6-5; length: 15; CDR3: CASSSTGTGYNEQFF
V: TRBV7-7; length: 11; CDR3: CASGNSGEQFF
V: TRBV19; length: 17; CDR3: CASSASSGATSSYEQYF
V: TRBV7-8; length: 13; CDR3: CASSPDLGAGYTF
V: TRBV7-2; length: 15; CDR3: CASSGTIAGTDTQHF
V: TRBV9; length: 14; CDR3: CASSLMTAGQAQHF
V: TRBV2; length: 10; CDR3: CASSAHEQYF
V: TRBV25-1; length: 11; CDR3: CASSRGNTIYF
V: TRBV15; length: 14; CDR3: CASSAGTGGEKLFF
V: TRBV7-2; length: 15; CDR3: CASSLYGSDTGELFF
V: TRBV20-1; length: 16; CDR3: CSARDGIGGGANEQYF
V: TRBV7-3; length: 14; CDR3: CASSLTGQLDEQYF
V: TRBV7-2; length: 14; CDR3: CASSLLQGPRELVF
V: TRBV19; length: 14; CDR3: CASSIERSPYGYTF
V: TRBV19; length: 13; CDR3: CASSAERYQPQHF
V: TRBV10-3; length: 14; CDR3: CAISQTDMNTEAFF
V: TRBV5-1; length: 15; CDR3: CASSFGDNTQGTQYF
V: TRBV9; length: 15; CDR3: CASSLFLERVNAQFF
V: TRBV15; length: 13; CDR3: CATGADTYNEQYF
V: TRBV7-7; length: 14; CDR3: CASSVRGANSPLHF
V: TRBV5-1; length: 15; CDR3: CASSLEPGSSYEQYF
V: TRBV20-1; length: 16; CDR3: CSARGLRASGAYEQYF
V: TRBV10-1; length: 14; CDR3: CASSEGSKPYEQYF
V: TRBV7-8; length: 16; CDR3: CASSRVGRTTADTQYF
V: TRBV20-1; length: 16; CDR3: CSARGTVGVVSYEQYF
V: TRBV20-1; length: 13; CDR3: CSARDTTADTQYF
V: TRBV19; length: 14; CDR3: CASRGLASADTQYF
V: TRBV7-9; length: 14; CDR3: CASSPPVGTDTQYF
V: TRBV2; length: 13; CDR3: CASSKGQSNTIYF